This T cell receptor (beta chain) appears in the sequencing data of a study of cytomegalovirus exposure and HLA in healthy donors. General study findings and limits: A later analysis showed that HLA-associated TCR beta chains had undergone more clonal expansion than equally common others.

This CDR3 is 15 amino acids long. V dropped 0 bases and J dropped 5 bases, with 13 bases sitting between them. Germline V gives CDR1 MNHEY, CDR2 SVGAGI. In regard to this clone: Its antigen is undetermined.

PCR was performed using 60 Vbeta and 13 Jbeta primers. Profiling relied on immunoSEQ multiplex PCR, and the TCRdb table lists in-frame clones only, not all of them. The table lists some 120,000 clones, approximately 80% of them singletons. Sequenced input: PBMCs. The chain joins TRBV6-5 to TRBJ1-2; no reliable D call. The clonotype comes from a young man in good health and CMV-seronegative. The CDR3 DNA reads TGTGCCAGCAGTTACTCTCGCCTAGACGGGTATGGCTACACCTTC. It codes for CASSYSRLDGYGYTF.